These T cell receptor beta chains were read from a single sample in a study of OX40 agonist ivuxolimab in advanced cancers. Assay: immunoSEQ multiplex PCR; the TCRdb copy retains only in-frame clones and omits some. This sample has roughly 81,000 clones; 88% occur once, and the top ten carry 0.4% to 0.6%. The sequences come from CD4+ or CD8+ T cells sorted from blood, collected in a trial of the OX40 agonist ivuxolimab. These receptors were obtained from an adult with an advanced solid tumor such as melanoma, head and neck, liver or kidney cancer. CDR3s include the opening cysteine and the closing phenylalanine or tryptophan. The D gene is left open where the match is weak. For some rows the clone size is stated as once, few or many, or as a class when expanded; others skip it.

d_call | j_call | v_call | clone_size | cdr3_nt | cdr3_aa
TRBD1 | TRBJ1-1 | TRBV13 | . | TGTGCCAGCAGCCAGCGGACAGGGGGCGGTTCAGCTTTCTTT | CASSQRTGGGSAFF
TRBD1 | TRBJ2-3 | TRBV15 | . | TGTGCCACCAGCAGGAAGAAGGGGGCGGATACGCAGTATTTT | CATSRKKGADTQYF
. | TRBJ1-4 | TRBV10-3 | . | TGTGCCATCAGTGAGGGAAGCAGGAGGAATGAAAAACTGTTTTTT | CAISEGSRRNEKLFF
. | TRBJ1-2 | TRBV6-4 | few | TGTGCCAGCAGTCCTGAATCTAACTATGGCTACACCTTC | CASSPESNYGYTF
. | TRBJ1-1 | TRBV18 | . | TGTGCCAGCTCTTCAGGGTATGGGACTGAAGCTTTCTTT | CASSSGYGTEAFF
. | TRBJ1-2 | TRBV6-6 | . | TGTGCCAGCAGTTATTATCAGGGAGGTGGCTACACCTTC | CASSYYQGGGYTF
. | TRBJ2-7 | TRBV28 | . | TGTGCCAGCAGTCGGACCCTAAGCTCCTACGAGCAGTACTTC | CASSRTLSSYEQYF
. | TRBJ2-5 | TRBV7-2 | . | TGTGCCAGCACGTCGAGCGACGAGACCCAGTACTTC | CASTSSDETQYF
TRBD1 | TRBJ1-1 | TRBV7-6 | few | TGTGCCAGCAGCTCCTTAAGACAGGGGGCGGTTGAAGCTTTCTTT | CASSSLRQGAVEAFF
. | TRBJ2-5 | TRBV27 | once | TGTGCCAGCAGCTCCCTGTCGGGGGCACGTGAGACCCAGTACTTC | CASSSLSGARETQYF
. | TRBJ1-1 | TRBV28 | . | TGTGCCAGCAGTCCCCGGGACCAATTTGAAGCTTTCTTT | CASSPRDQFEAFF
TRBD2 | TRBJ2-2 | TRBV6-5 | . | TGTGCCAGCCGCGGACTAGCGGGGACCGGGGAGCTGTTTTTT | CASRGLAGTGELFF
. | TRBJ2-1 | TRBV9 | . | TGTGCCAGCAGCCCCTTGACTAGTGGGGGGTCCGAGCAGTTCTTC | CASSPLTSGGSEQFF
TRBD1 | TRBJ1-2 | TRBV14 | . | TGTGCCAGCAGCCAAGTTCGGGACAGGGTTCTTTATGGCTACACCTTC | CASSQVRDRVLYGYTF
. | TRBJ1-5 | TRBV9 | many | TGTGCCAGCAGCGTAAATCCGGGAACAAATCAGCCCCAGCATTTT | CASSVNPGTNQPQHF
. | TRBJ1-5 | TRBV6-6 | . | TGTGCCAGCACCCGACTTGATCAGCCCCAGCATTTT | CASTRLDQPQHF
TRBD1 | TRBJ2-3 | TRBV18 | . | TGTGCCAGCTCCCCCAGCACCGGACAGGGGGTTAGCACAGATACGCAGTATTTT | CASSPSTGQGVSTDTQYF
TRBD2 | TRBJ2-5 | TRBV6-1 | . | TGTGCCAGCAATCCGTGGGGGGGACAAGAGACCCAGTACTTC | CASNPWGGQETQYF
. | TRBJ1-4 | TRBV9 | once | TGTGCCAGCAGCGTCACAGTTAATGAAAAACTGTTTTTT | CASSVTVNEKLFF
. | TRBJ1-5 | TRBV10-3 | . | TGTGCCATCAGTCCATACGAACAGGGAGAAGGGCAGCCCCAGCATTTT | CAISPYEQGEGQPQHF
. | TRBJ1-5 | TRBV2 | . | TGTGCCAGCAGTGCGGAAGACGGTCAGCCCCAGCATTTT | CASSAEDGQPQHF
. | TRBJ1-5 | TRBV6-1 | . | TGTGCCAGCACGGCCCTTTTCAATCAGCCCCAGCATTTT | CASTALFNQPQHF
. | TRBJ1-2 | TRBV6-1 | . | TGTGCCAGCAGTGAACTGGGTTATGGCTACACCTTC | CASSELGYGYTF
TRBD1 | TRBJ2-7 | TRBV6-5 | once | TGTGCCAGCAGAGATCCGACAGGGGGCTACGAGCAGTACTTC | CASRDPTGGYEQYF
. | TRBJ2-3 | TRBV5-1 | once | TGCGCCAGCAGCTTGGCCCTGGGTGGGGGGATCACAGATACGCAGTATTTT | CASSLALGGGITDTQYF
. | TRBJ1-2 | TRBV5-4 | . | TGTGCCAGCAGCTTGGGTGCTGATGGCTACACCTTC | CASSLGADGYTF
TRBD1 | TRBJ2-7 | TRBV2 | . | TGTGCCAGCAGTGTCAGGGGACAGGGCGTTAGTAACTCCTACGAGCAGTACTTC | CASSVRGQGVSNSYEQYF
. | TRBJ1-1 | TRBV4-2 | few | TGTGCCAGCAGCGGGCTGGGGGGACCAATGAACACTGAAGCTTTCTTT | CASSGLGGPMNTEAFF